This T cell receptor beta chain was obtained from a study of blood T cell repertoires in COVID-19. Produced via immunoSEQ multiplex PCR; TCRdb's table is partial and in-frame only. This table has about 150,000 clones, roughly 80% appearing once. The TCR sequence derives from an older woman with acute or convalescent COVID-19. The source material was peripheral blood.

The CDR3 region is CATGQVSGANVLTF. CDR3 DNA: TGTGCCACCGGACAGGTCTCTGGGGCCAACGTCCTGACTTTC. This sequence joins TRBV6-5 and TRBJ2-6, with 7 bases matching TRBD1. This CDR3 comprises 14 residues. Per the germline V gene, CDR1 is MNHEY and CDR2 is SVGAGI. Trimming took 10 bases from V and 0 from J; bases not matched to a gene: 3.